This TCR beta chain was retrieved from a study of blood T cell repertoires in COVID-19. Study background: From the United States, Italy and Spain came samples of acute and convalescent COVID-19. Sample material is recorded as cDNA or gDNA derived from T cells, B-cell-depleted T cells, or PBMCs.

Authors' methods: Amplifying reference gene primers gave estimates of nucleated cell counts. The method was immunoSEQ multiplex PCR; TCRdb's version includes in-frame clones alone and lacks a portion of them. V, J and clone size are taken as reported in that table, and D and trimming were inferred from the DNA itself. The table shows just over 150,000 clones, with about 80% occurring only once. Trimming took 0 bases from V and 4 from J, leaving 9 bases between them. Germline V gene sequence: CDR1 LGHNA, CDR2 YSLEER. The CDR3 is 14 amino acids. This clone was seen only a few times. This receptor was obtained from a man aged 55 to 70 with acute or convalescent COVID-19. The rearrangement uses TRBV4-3 and TRBJ1-1; tentatively, D is TRBD1 (5 bases). Sample: peripheral blood. CDR3 bases: TGCGCCAGCAGCCAAGACAGGGCGAGCACTGAAGCTTTCTTT. This encodes CASSQDRASTEAFF.